This TCR beta chain was identified in a study of blood T cell repertoires in COVID-19. Looking at the study overall: Italy, Spain and the United States were the sources of the convalescent and acute COVID-19 samples. The cDNA or gDNA used as material had been derived from T cells, B-cell-depleted T cells, or PBMCs.

Per the original data handling: Amplified reference gene primers provided the basis for estimating nucleated cell counts. TCRdb's table, derived via immunoSEQ multiplex PCR, lists solely in-frame clones and lacks some. Clone size and V and J calls were adopted from that table, with D and trimming inferred from the DNA. The sample records roughly 200,000 clones, 94% being singletons. CDR1 and CDR2 from the germline V gene are SGHNT and YENEEA. The length of the CDR3 is 15 residues. The sample holds one count of this clone. At one boundary the junction diverges from the germline segment, which might be a read error.

The V gene is TRBV11-3, the J gene TRBJ1-1; D gene ambiguous. The source material was peripheral blood. This sequence was found in a man under 40 with COVID-19, enrolled during active disease. The CDR3: CASSYRHSENTEAFF. The CDR3 DNA follows: TGTGCCAGCAGCTACCGACATTCCGAGAACACTGAGGCTTTCTTT. The whole variable domain, remainder taken from reference TRBV11-3 and TRBJ1-1, is EAGVVQSPRYKIIEKKQPVAFWCNPISGHNTLYWYLQNLGQGPELLIRYENEEAVDDSQLPKDRFSAERLKGVDSTLKIQPAELGDSAVYLCASSYRHSENTEAFFGQGTRLTVV.